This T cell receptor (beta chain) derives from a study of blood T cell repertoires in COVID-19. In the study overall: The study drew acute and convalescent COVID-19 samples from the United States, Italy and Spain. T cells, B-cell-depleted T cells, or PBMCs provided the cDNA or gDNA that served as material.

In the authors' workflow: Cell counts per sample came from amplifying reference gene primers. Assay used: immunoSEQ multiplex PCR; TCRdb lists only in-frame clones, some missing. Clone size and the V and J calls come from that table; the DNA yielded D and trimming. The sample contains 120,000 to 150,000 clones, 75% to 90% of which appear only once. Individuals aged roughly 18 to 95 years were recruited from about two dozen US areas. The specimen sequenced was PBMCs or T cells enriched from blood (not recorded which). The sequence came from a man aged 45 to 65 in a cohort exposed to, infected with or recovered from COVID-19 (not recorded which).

CDR3 nucleotide sequence: TGCGCCAGCAGCCAAGATTCAGGGGGGACACTCCCAGATACGCAGTATTTT. Protein sequence: CASSQDSGGTLPDTQYF. The V call is TRBV4-3, the J call TRBJ2-3, with D possibly matching TRBD1 (7 bases). V lost 0 bases and J lost 4, with 17 bases in between. CDR1 is LGHNA, CDR2 YSLEER, per germline. The CDR3 is 17 residues long.